These 3 T cell receptor beta chains were sequenced from one sample in a study of blood T cell repertoires in COVID-19 (dated by TCRdb to 2019 to 2021). The library was generated by the immunoSEQ multiplex PCR assay. What TCRdb holds here is the immuneACCESS table cut down to in-frame rearrangements. Part of the clones is not present; checked against another copy, under half of the missing clones reflect an unresolved V gene, and the others are unexplained. This sample is represented by over 20,000 clones; around nine tenths of them were singletons. About a sixth of the sample rests with the top ten. The sequenced material came from peripheral blood. The receptors derive from a man aged 70 or older with acute or convalescent COVID-19.

This chain uses TRBV5-5 with TRBJ1-2, with 12 nucleotides matching TRBD1. CDR3 length: 17 residues. V was clipped by 0 bases and J by 3 bases; unmatched bases: 6. The germline gives CDR1 SGHKS, CDR2 YYEKEE (reference sequence). The CDR3 nucleotides are TGTGCCAGCAGCTTGGCTGGGACAGGGGGCCTGGACTATGGCTACACCTTC. Amino acids: CASSLAGTGGLDYGYTF.

V gene TRBV28 combines with J gene TRBJ1-5; tentative D call: TRBD1 (5 bases). The ends were cut back, 3 bases at V and 0 bases at J, with 12 bases in the middle. Germline V gene data show CDR1 as MDHEN and CDR2 as SYDVKM. The CDR3 loop spans 16 amino acids. CDR3 coding DNA: TGTGCCAGCAGTTTCCAATCAGGGCTTAGCAATCAGCCCCAGCATTTT. It is translated as CASSFQSGLSNQPQHF.

This rearrangement joins TRBV27 to TRBJ2-5, with TRBD2 matching 14 bases. Unmatched junction bases numbered 2, after V lost 6 bases and J lost 5 bases. This CDR3 is 14 amino acids long. Germline V lookup: CDR1 MNHEY, CDR2 SMNVEV (reference sequence). The CDR3: CASSRLAGGETQYF. The CDR3 region has the DNA TGTGCCAGCAGCCGACTAGCGGGAGGGGAGACCCAGTACTTC.